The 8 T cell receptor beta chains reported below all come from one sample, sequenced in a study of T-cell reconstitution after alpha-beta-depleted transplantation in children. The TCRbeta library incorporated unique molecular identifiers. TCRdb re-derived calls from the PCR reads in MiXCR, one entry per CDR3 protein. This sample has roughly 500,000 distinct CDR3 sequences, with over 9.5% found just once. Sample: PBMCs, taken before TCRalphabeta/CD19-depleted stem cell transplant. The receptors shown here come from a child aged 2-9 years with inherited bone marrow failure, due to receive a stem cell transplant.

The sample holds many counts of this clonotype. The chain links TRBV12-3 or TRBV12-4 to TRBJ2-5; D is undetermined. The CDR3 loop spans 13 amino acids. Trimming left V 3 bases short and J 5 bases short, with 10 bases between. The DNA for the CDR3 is TGTGCCAGCAGTTTGGTCCCGTCCGAGACCCAGTACTTC. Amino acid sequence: CASSLVPSETQYF.

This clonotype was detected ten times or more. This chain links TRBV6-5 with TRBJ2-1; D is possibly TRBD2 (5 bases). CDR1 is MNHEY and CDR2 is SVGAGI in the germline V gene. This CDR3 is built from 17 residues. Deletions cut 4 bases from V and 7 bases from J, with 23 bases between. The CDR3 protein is CASSSREALPPGNEQFF. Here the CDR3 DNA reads TGTGCCAGCAGTTCCCGGGAAGCACTACCTCCGGGGAATGAGCAGTTCTTC.

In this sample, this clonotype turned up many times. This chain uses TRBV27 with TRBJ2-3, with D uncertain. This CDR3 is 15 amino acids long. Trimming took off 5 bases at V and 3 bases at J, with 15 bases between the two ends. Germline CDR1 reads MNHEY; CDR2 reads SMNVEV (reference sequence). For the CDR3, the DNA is TGTGCCAGCAGTCCTATAGCTTTTCGGACAGATACGCAGTATTTT. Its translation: CASSPIAFRTDTQYF.

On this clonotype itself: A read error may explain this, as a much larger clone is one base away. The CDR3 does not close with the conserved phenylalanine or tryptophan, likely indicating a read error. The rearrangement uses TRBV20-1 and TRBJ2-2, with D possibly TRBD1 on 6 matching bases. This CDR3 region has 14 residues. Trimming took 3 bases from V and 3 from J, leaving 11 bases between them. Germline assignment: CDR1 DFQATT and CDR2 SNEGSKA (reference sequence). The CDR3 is CSAREGTHTGELFL. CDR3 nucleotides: TGCAGTGCTAGGGAAGGGACACACACCGGGGAGCTGTTTTTA.

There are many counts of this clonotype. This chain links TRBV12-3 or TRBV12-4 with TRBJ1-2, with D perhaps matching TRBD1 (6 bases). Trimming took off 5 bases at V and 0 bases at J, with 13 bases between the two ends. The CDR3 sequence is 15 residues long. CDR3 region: CASSRHRATNYGYTF. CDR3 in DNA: TGTGCCAGCAGTCGACACAGGGCCACTAACTATGGCTACACCTTC.

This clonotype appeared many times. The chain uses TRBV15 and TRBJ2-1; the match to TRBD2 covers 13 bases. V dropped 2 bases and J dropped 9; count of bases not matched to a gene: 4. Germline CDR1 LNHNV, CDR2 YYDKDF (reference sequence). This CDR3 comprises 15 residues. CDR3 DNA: TGTGCCACCAGCAGACTGACTAGCGGGAGGTTTGAGCAGTTCTTC. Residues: CATSRLTSGRFEQFF.

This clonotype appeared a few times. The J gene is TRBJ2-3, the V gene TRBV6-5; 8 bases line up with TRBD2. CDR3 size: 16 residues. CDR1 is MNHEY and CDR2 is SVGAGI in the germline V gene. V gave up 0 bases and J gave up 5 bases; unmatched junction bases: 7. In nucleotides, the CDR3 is TGTGCCAGCAGTTACTCAGGGGGTAGCGGGATAGATACGCAGTATTTT. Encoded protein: CASSYSGGSGIDTQYF.

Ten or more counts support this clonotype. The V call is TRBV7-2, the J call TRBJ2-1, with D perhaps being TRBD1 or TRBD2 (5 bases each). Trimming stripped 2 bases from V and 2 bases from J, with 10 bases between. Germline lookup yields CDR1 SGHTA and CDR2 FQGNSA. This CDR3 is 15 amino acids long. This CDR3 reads CASSLRGDPYNEQFF. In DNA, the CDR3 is TGTGCCAGCAGCTTACGAGGGGACCCCTACAATGAGCAGTTCTTC.